This T cell receptor beta chain was retrieved from a study of CD4 T cell repertoires in COVID-19. Whole-study context: Relabeled CFSE-low cells, IL-2-expanded for under eleven days, met spikes from other coronaviruses. Study-wide results and limits: In SARS-CoV and/or HKU1 spike cultures, between roughly 6.5 and 26% of SARS-CoV-2 clonotypes reappeared. Two or all three memory subsets shared several highly expanded SARS-CoV-2-reactive clonotypes.

The CDR3 runs to 13 residues. Between the trimmed V and J ends, which lost 4 bases and 9 bases, there was a span of 17 bases. Germline CDR1 and CDR2: SGDLS and YYNGEE. This clone was seen more than once but under ten times. Its antigen is undetermined. No culture step preceded sequencing of the ex vivo isolated memory T cells. The assay was immunoSEQ multiplex PCR, and TCRdb's table has in-frame clones only and misses some. Among 8,000 or so clones, approximately 81% were seen once, and the ten largest hold about 2.1%. The rearrangement uses TRBV9 and TRBJ2-7, with D maybe TRBD2 (6 bases). The specimen was effector memory CD4+ T cells from blood, collected before the COVID-19 pandemic. The clonotype comes from a human donor who had COVID-19. The CDR3 region is CASSPRWGDRQYF. DNA for the CDR3: TGTGCCAGCAGCCCCCGGTGGGGGGATCGGCAGTACTTC.